This T cell receptor (beta chain) came from a study of CD8 T cells in ankylosing spondylitis (dated by TCRdb to the late 2010s). With respect to the entire study: The study profiled T cell receptor beta repertoires in healthy donors and ankylosing spondylitis patients to find disease-linked TCR variants. The whole study cohort included about a hundred healthy donors and over 20 ankylosing spondylitis patients. Peripheral blood was sampled, and synovial fluid was additionally collected from ankylosing spondylitis patients. What the authors observed across the whole study: Blood from ankylosing spondylitis patients appeared to be characterized by a TCR beta motif composed of roughly 8 highly homologous amino acid variants. The disease-linked clones had a CD8+ phenotype and were found at relatively low frequencies in peripheral blood. Some TCR beta motif variants had previously been reported in synovial fluid and blood of reactive arthritis patients, which suggested common disease-initiation mechanisms. The disease-linked clones were reported as significantly enriched in matched synovial fluid samples from ankylosing spondylitis patients.

The data were produced on an Illumina HiSeq 2500. TCR beta libraries were prepared by quantitative 5'-RACE with molecular barcodes. On the study's bioinformatics: To identify disease-linked TCR variants, a new computational method was used, one built on a probabilistic model of VDJ rearrangement. Using fastp at Q25 and MiXCR, TCRdb reprocessed the public reads and kept productive beta chains. Rows with one shared CDR3 protein collapse into an entry with the most common genes and DNA. It is TCRdb's table, rather than the study itself, that gives the V and J calls and clone size. The sample table lists some 840,000 distinct CDR3 sequences, 10% to 15% of them with a count of one. The top ten clones comprise 0.51% of the sample. The germline V gene encodes CDR1 MNHNS and CDR2 SASEGT. The cysteine opens and the phenylalanine closes a CDR3 of 16 amino acids. Only the CDR3 DNA stays, 48 bases, in frame from base 1. Unmatched junction bases come to 13, with V trimmed by 5 bases and J by 5 bases.

With respect to this clonotype: Its binding antigen is unknown. No quality values exist for individual bases; no much larger clone is one base distant.

This TCR derives from a male donor with ankylosing spondylitis. Sample: blood, either unsorted or a sorted T cell fraction (not recorded which). The sequence links TRBV6-1 to TRBJ2-5; 8 nucleotides in the junction match TRBD2. CDR3 sequence: CASSPRGAGGRETQYF. The sequenced DNA is TGTGCCAGCAGTCCTCGGGGGGCGGGAGGTCGGGAGACCCAGTACTTC.